What follows are 19 T cell receptor beta chains derived from one specimen sequenced in a study of T cell changes during pregnancy in multiple sclerosis. Assay: immunoSEQ multiplex PCR; the TCRdb copy retains only in-frame clones and omits some. This sample has 49,000 or so clones, with around 93% found just once. This material consisted of peripheral blood, taken in the third trimester of pregnancy. These receptors all come from a female donor with multiple sclerosis, enrolled in a pregnancy study.

V usage is TRBV7-9 and J usage is TRBJ1-1; 7 bases are shared with TRBD1. The J segment lost 0 bases and the V segment lost 6 bases, leaving 10 bases of the junction unmatched. The CDR3 is 16 amino acids. Germline CDR1 reads SEHNR; CDR2 reads FQNEAQ (reference sequence). The CDR3 reads CASRSIWTGMNTEAFF. Written as DNA, the CDR3 is TGTGCCAGCAGGTCCATTTGGACAGGCATGAACACTGAAGCTTTCTTT.

The V gene is TRBV15, the J gene TRBJ1-4; TRBD1 is a possible D gene (6 bases). The CDR3 length is 15 residues. Per the germline V gene, CDR1 is LNHNV and CDR2 is YYDKDF (reference sequence). Trimming cost V 0 bases and J 7 bases, with 12 bases left between them. The CDR3 nucleotides are TGTGCCACCAGCAGAGACAGGGGTCGGTCTGAAAAACTGTTTTTT. Translated: CATSRDRGRSEKLFF.

The chain uses TRBV15 and TRBJ1-2; TRBD1 might be the D (5 bases). V lost 0 bases and J 7 bases, leaving 18 bases between the germline ends. The CDR3 covers 16 residues. Germline V CDR1 and CDR2: LNHNV, YYDKDF (reference sequence). The CDR3 protein is CATSRDRVAGILGYTF. The DNA of the CDR3 is TGTGCCACCAGCAGAGATAGGGTGGCAGGGATTCTTGGCTACACCTTC.

V gene TRBV7-9 combines with J gene TRBJ2-7; D gene uncertain. The CDR3 runs 11 residues. The germline V gene encodes CDR1 SEHNR and CDR2 FQNEAQ (reference sequence). V was shortened by 3 bases and J by 5 bases, with 5 bases between the two germline ends. The CDR3 nucleotides are TGTGCCAGCAGCTTGTTAAACGAGCAGTACTTC. Amino acids: CASSLLNEQYF.

This sequence joins TRBV5-4 and TRBJ2-4; D unclear. V was shortened by 0 bases and J by 0 bases, with 4 bases between the two germline ends. The V gene's germline CDR1 is SGHNT and CDR2 YYREEE (reference sequence). The CDR3 spans 14 residues. The CDR3 spells CASSLAGAKNIQYF. The CDR3 coding sequence is TGTGCCAGCAGCTTGGCAGGAGCCAAAAACATTCAGTACTTC.

This clone came up once. The chain uses TRBV7-9 and TRBJ1-2; 8 bases align to TRBD1. J was trimmed by 7 bases and V by 5 bases; bases with no gene match: 12. Germline loops: CDR1 SEHNR, CDR2 FQNEAQ (reference sequence). The CDR3 has 15 residues. CDR3 bases: TGTGCCAGCAGCGGATCGGTGACAGGGGTGAGTGGCTACACCTTC. Translated, it gives CASSGSVTGVSGYTF. The entire variable domain, with the rest obtained from reference TRBV7-9 and TRBJ1-2, is as follows: DTGVSQNPRHKITKRGQNVTFRCDPISEHNRLYWYRQTLGQGPEFLTYFQNEAQLEKSRLLSDRFSAERPKGSFSTLEIQRTEQGDSAMYLCASSGSVTGVSGYTFGSGTRLTVV.

The chain links TRBV4-1 to TRBJ2-5; D not resolved. The germline V gene encodes CDR1 MGHRA and CDR2 YSYEKL. V lost 0 bases to trimming and J lost 5 bases, with 13 bases between them. The length of the CDR3 is 15 residues. CDR3 residues: CASSQEPAVGETQYF. For the CDR3, the DNA is TGCGCCAGCAGCCAAGAACCGGCGGTAGGCGAGACCCAGTACTTC.

The rearrangement uses TRBV10-3 and TRBJ2-7; possible D gene TRBD2, 6 bases. The CDR3 length is 13 residues. Trimming pared 4 bases from V and 4 bases from J, leaving 11 bases between. Germline-derived CDR1 and CDR2 are ENHRY and SYGVKD. CDR3 nucleotides: TGTGCCATCAGTGCTGCGGGGTCGTACGAGCAGTACTTC. This codes for CAISAAGSYEQYF.

The chain couples TRBV6-1 to TRBJ2-7; 7 bases are shared with TRBD2. The junction had 7 bases not matched to a gene; V was cut back by 7 bases and J by 4 bases. The CDR3 covers 13 residues. The germline CDR1 and CDR2 sequences are MNHNS and SASEGT. CDR3 bases: TGTGCCAGCACCGGGACTACCCCTTACGAGCAGTACTTC. This sequence encodes CASTGTTPYEQYF.

The chain uses TRBV14 and TRBJ2-3, with no clear D. CDR3 size: 15 residues. Trimming took off 0 bases at V and 2 bases at J, with 9 bases between the two ends. From germline, CDR1 is SGHDN and CDR2 FVKESK. DNA for the CDR3: TGTGCCAGCAGCCAAGAGCGGTTACACACAGATACGCAGTATTTT. This sequence encodes CASSQERLHTDTQYF. Combining the CDR3 with reference TRBV14 and TRBJ2-3 gives the whole variable domain EAGVTQFPSHSVIEKGQTVTLRCDPISGHDNLYWYRRVMGKEIKFLLHFVKESKQDESGMPNNRFLAERTGGTYSTLKVQPAELEDSGVYFCASSQERLHTDTQYFGPGTRLTVL.

The chain combines TRBV16 with TRBJ2-3; D unresolved. The CDR3 has 15 amino acids. CDR1 and CDR2 (germline): KGHSY, FQNENV. Trimming cost V 0 bases and J 2 bases, with 9 bases left between them. CDR3 nucleotide sequence: TGTGCCAGCAGCCAATCTCCCGCCTACACAGATACGCAGTATTTT. Its protein product is CASSQSPAYTDTQYF.

The CDR3 protein is CASSRRPLADYNEQFF. Written as DNA, the CDR3 is TGCGCCAGCAGCCGGAGGCCACTAGCGGATTACAATGAGCAGTTCTTC. This rearrangement joins TRBV5-1 to TRBJ2-1, with 8 bases that match TRBD2. The germline V gene encodes CDR1 SGHRS and CDR2 YFSETQ. The CDR3 loop spans 16 amino acids. The trim removed 4 bases at V and 4 bases at J, leaving 10 bases unmatched.

V usage is TRBV28 and J usage is TRBJ2-1; 11 nucleotides align to TRBD2. The CDR3 runs to 16 residues. Germline V gives CDR1 MDHEN, CDR2 SYDVKM. V was pared by 4 bases and J by 9 bases, with 11 bases of the junction left unmatched. The CDR3 coding sequence is TGTGCCAGCAGTTCCACTAGCGGGAGCGTTGTCGGTGAGCAGTTCTTC. Translated: CASSSTSGSVVGEQFF.

This clone was found once. The chain recombines TRBV7-9 with TRBJ2-7, with TRBD2 matching over 14 bases. The CDR3 totals 17 residues. Looked up from germline, CDR1 is SEHNR and CDR2 is FQNEAQ (reference sequence). Unmatched junction bases numbered 8, after V lost 5 bases and J lost 2 bases. The chain's CDR3 is CASSPGTSGSFTYEQYF. DNA of the CDR3: TGTGCCAGCAGCCCTGGGACTAGCGGGAGTTTCACCTACGAGCAGTACTTC.

The chain recombines TRBV7-9 with TRBJ2-7; tentative D call: TRBD1 (5 bases). V was cut by 1 base and J by 0 bases, with 13 bases left in between. The length of the CDR3 is 16 residues. Germline V gives CDR1 SEHNR, CDR2 FQNEAQ (reference sequence). CDR3 amino acids: CASSLVRGRSSYEQYF. The CDR3 DNA reads TGTGCCAGCAGCTTAGTTAGGGGCAGAAGCTCCTACGAGCAGTACTTC. The full variable domain, in which reference TRBV7-9 and TRBJ2-7 provide the parts outside the CDR3, is DTGVSQNPRHKITKRGQNVTFRCDPISEHNRLYWYRQTLGQGPEFLTYFQNEAQLEKSRLLSDRFSAERPKGSFSTLEIQRTEQGDSAMYLCASSLVRGRSSYEQYFGPGTRLTVT.

This clone was counted once. The rearrangement joins TRBV7-3 to TRBJ2-2; D is perhaps TRBD2 (5 bases). The CDR3 spans 16 residues. Germline V lookup: CDR1 SGHTA, CDR2 FQGTGA. V dropped 5 bases and J dropped 0 bases, with 13 bases sitting between them. The CDR3 region has the DNA TGTGCCAGCAGCCGAGTCGGGGAATCGAACACCGGGGAGCTGTTTTTT. It specifies CASSRVGESNTGELFF.

V and J are TRBV7-2 and TRBJ2-1, with 9 bases aligning to TRBD2. The CDR3 spans 15 residues. Germline values: CDR1 SGHTA, CDR2 FQGNSA. V shed 1 base and J 8 bases; nucleotides not matched to a gene: 6. CDR3 amino acids: CASSLVSGGWDEQFF. The CDR3 DNA reads TGTGCCAGCAGCTTAGTTAGCGGGGGATGGGATGAGCAGTTCTTC.

The chain employs TRBV9 and TRBJ2-2, with D maybe TRBD1 (6 bases). CDR1 SGDLS and CDR2 YYNGEE come from the germline V gene. The CDR3 is made up of 15 amino acids. The ends were cut back, 6 bases at V and 6 bases at J, with 18 bases in the middle. The CDR3 region has the DNA TGTGCCAGCACCGAAGGGGGAGTTGGACCCGGGGAGCTGTTTTTT. Protein: CASTEGGVGPGELFF.

The chain links TRBV27 to TRBJ2-7; D unresolved. The CDR3 is 11 amino acids. Trimming removed 6 bases at V and 6 bases at J, with 9 bases between. Per germline, CDR1 MNHEY and CDR2 SMNVEV (reference sequence). The CDR3 DNA follows: TGTGCCAGCAGGGGCCTGGGCGAGCAGTACTTC. Residues: CASRGLGEQYF.